The 14 T cell receptor beta chains given below trace back to one sample, sequenced in a study of PD-1 blockade in classical Hodgkin lymphoma. Sequenced by immunoSEQ multiplex PCR; TCRdb stores in-frame clones only, minus some. The sample has 43,000 or so clones; about 90% are singletons. Relapses following autologous stem cell transplantation were seen in all patients, with brentuximab vedotin exposure varying. The material was peripheral blood mononuclear cells (PBMCs), obtained at baseline. These receptors came from a human donor with classical Hodgkin lymphoma.

This clone was seen a single time. This rearrangement joins TRBV27 to TRBJ2-7, with D possibly being TRBD1 or TRBD2 (5 bases each). With 5 bases removed from V and 9 bases from J, the gap between germline ends came to 20 bases. Per the germline V gene, CDR1 is MNHEY and CDR2 is SMNVEV (reference sequence). This CDR3 spans 14 amino acids. CDR3 nucleotides: TGTGCCAGCAGTCTCTCGGGACCGGGGTGGGGGCAGTACTTC. Translation: CASSLSGPGWGQYF.

The chain joins TRBV19 to TRBJ1-2; D is perhaps TRBD1 (5 bases). The CDR3 has 14 amino acids. Germline-derived CDR1 and CDR2 are LNHDA and SQIVND (reference sequence). Between the trimmed V and J ends, which lost 3 bases and 3 bases, there was a span of 11 bases. The CDR3 spells CASSMAGYHYGYTF. The CDR3, as DNA: TGTGCCAGTAGTATGGCAGGGTATCACTATGGCTACACCTTC.

The V and J genes are TRBV10-3 and TRBJ1-2; 7 nucleotides agree with TRBD1. This CDR3 is built from 14 residues. Germline assignment: CDR1 ENHRY and CDR2 SYGVKD. The J segment lost 5 bases and the V segment lost 1 base, leaving 4 bases of the junction unmatched. The CDR3 bases are TGTGCCATCAGTGAGTTGGGACAGTTTTATGGCTACACCTTC. The encoded protein is CAISELGQFYGYTF.

The genes are TRBV7-6 and TRBJ1-1, with D possibly matching TRBD1 (5 bases). Trimming pared 1 base from V and 5 bases from J, leaving 8 bases between. Germline V lookup: CDR1 SGHVS, CDR2 FNYEAQ. The CDR3 spans 13 residues. The CDR3 region has the DNA TGTGCCAGCAGCTTAGGCGGGGGTACTGAAGCTTTCTTT. Its protein is CASSLGGGTEAFF.

The chain recombines TRBV7-2 with TRBJ2-7; D ambiguous. CDR3 length: 16 residues. Germline CDR1 reads SGHTA; CDR2 reads FQGNSA. Trimming pared 5 bases from V and 0 bases from J, leaving 17 bases between. DNA of the CDR3: TGTGCCAGCAGCCTACTCTGGGCGCTATCCTCCTACGAGCAGTACTTC. This sequence encodes CASSLLWALSSYEQYF.

The chain recombines TRBV28 with TRBJ1-1, with D unresolved. V gave up 2 bases and J gave up 10 bases, with 14 bases separating them. The CDR3 length is 13 residues. The germline V gene encodes CDR1 MDHEN and CDR2 SYDVKM. CDR3 in DNA: TGTGCCAGCAGTTTACCCCCCCCTATCCGAGCTTTCTTT. Translated, it gives CASSLPPPIRAFF.

This clone was counted only a few times. The J gene is TRBJ1-1, the V gene TRBV15; D possibly corresponds to TRBD1 (5 bases). The V gene lost 5 bases and the J gene lost 0 bases, with 10 bases spanning the gap. The CDR3 runs to 14 residues. The germline gives CDR1 LNHNV, CDR2 YYDKDF (reference sequence). CDR3 sequence: CATSVSGLNTEAFF. CDR3 in DNA: TGTGCCACCAGCGTTTCAGGGCTGAACACTGAAGCTTTCTTT. Complete variable domain (other parts from reference TRBV15 and TRBJ1-1): DAMVIQNPRYQVTQFGKPVTLSCSQTLNHNVMYWYQQKSSQAPKLLFHYYDKDFNNEADTPDNFQSRRPNTSFCFLDIRSPGLGDTAMYLCATSVSGLNTEAFFGQGTRLTVV.

The genes are TRBV18 and TRBJ2-1; 7 bases fit TRBD2. The CDR3 has 16 amino acids. Germline V gene data show CDR1 as KGHSH and CDR2 as LQKENI. Trimming cost V 3 bases and J 2 bases; bases outside gene matches: 7. CDR3 sequence: CASSPGGTIPYNEQFF. The CDR3 DNA follows: TGTGCCAGCTCACCTGGGGGGACTATACCCTACAATGAGCAGTTCTTC.

The chain links TRBV28 to TRBJ2-4; TRBD2 aligns across 8 bases. J was trimmed by 7 bases and V by 5 bases; bases with no gene match: 10. CDR1 MDHEN and CDR2 SYDVKM come from the germline V gene. CDR3 length: 15 amino acids. Here the CDR3 reads CASSPSGGRLNIQYF. In DNA, the CDR3 is TGTGCCAGCAGTCCCTCGGGGGGGAGGTTGAACATTCAGTACTTC.

This chain links TRBV27 with TRBJ2-2; 7 bases fit TRBD2. Per the germline V gene, CDR1 is MNHEY and CDR2 is SMNVEV (reference sequence). The V and J ends lost 4 bases and 1 base, in that order; junction bases with no gene match: 3. The CDR3 contains 15 residues. CDR3 residues: CASSWWEGNTGELFF. The CDR3, as DNA: TGTGCCAGCAGTTGGTGGGAGGGGAACACCGGGGAGCTGTTTTTT.

V is TRBV2 and J is TRBJ2-3; D gene ambiguous. Germline V gives CDR1 SNHLY, CDR2 FYNNEI. CDR3 length: 15 residues. V was trimmed by 4 bases and J by 0 bases, leaving 11 bases between them. The CDR3, as DNA: TGTGCCAGCAGTGCGATGATTTCTAGCACAGATACGCAGTATTTT. The encoded protein is CASSAMISSTDTQYF.

The chain recombines TRBV7-9 with TRBJ2-5; perhaps TRBD2 as D (6 bases). Looked up from germline, CDR1 is SEHNR and CDR2 is FQNEAQ (reference sequence). The CDR3 runs to 14 residues. V lost 5 bases and J lost 1, with 11 bases in between. CDR3 sequence: CASSPRGTQETQYF. CDR3 DNA: TGTGCCAGCAGCCCCCGGGGGACCCAAGAGACCCAGTACTTC.

This clone appeared once. The chain couples TRBV11-1 to TRBJ2-1; possible D gene TRBD2, 6 bases. V was cut by 2 bases and J by 6 bases, with 11 bases left in between. Per germline, CDR1 SGHAT and CDR2 FQDESV (reference sequence). This CDR3 has 14 residues. The CDR3 sequence is CASSLFGGGNEQFF. CDR3 DNA: TGTGCCAGCAGCTTATTTGGGGGAGGCAATGAGCAGTTCTTC.

The chain employs TRBV19 and TRBJ2-3; TRBD2 matches at 7 bases. The CDR3 contains 16 residues. J gave up 2 bases and V 6 bases, and 11 bases lay outside the gene matches. Germline V gives CDR1 LNHDA, CDR2 SQIVND (reference sequence). CDR3 sequence reads: CASRNPSGTNTDTQYF. CDR3 in DNA: TGTGCCAGTAGAAATCCCAGCGGGACCAACACAGATACGCAGTATTTT.